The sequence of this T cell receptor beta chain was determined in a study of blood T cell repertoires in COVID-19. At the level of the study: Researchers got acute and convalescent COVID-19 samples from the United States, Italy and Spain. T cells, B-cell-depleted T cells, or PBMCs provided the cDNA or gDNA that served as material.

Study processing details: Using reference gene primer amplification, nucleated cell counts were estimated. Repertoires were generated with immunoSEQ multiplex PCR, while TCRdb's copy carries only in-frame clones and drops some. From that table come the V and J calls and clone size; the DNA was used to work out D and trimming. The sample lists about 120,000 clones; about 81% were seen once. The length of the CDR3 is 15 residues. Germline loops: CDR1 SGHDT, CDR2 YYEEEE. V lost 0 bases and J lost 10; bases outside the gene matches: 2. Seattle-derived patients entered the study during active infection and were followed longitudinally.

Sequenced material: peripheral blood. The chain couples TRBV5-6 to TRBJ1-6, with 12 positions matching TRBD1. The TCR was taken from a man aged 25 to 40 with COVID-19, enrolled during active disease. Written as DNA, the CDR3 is TGTGCCAGCAGCTTGGCCGGGACAGGGGGCTCACCCCTCCACTTT. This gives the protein CASSLAGTGGSPLHF.